The rows below give T cell receptor beta chains drawn from one sample of a study of shared clonotypes between healthy human individuals. The method was immunoSEQ multiplex PCR; TCRdb's version includes in-frame clones alone and lacks a portion of them. This table holds about 680,000 clones, approximately 90% found once. Sequenced material: naive CD8+ T cells sorted from blood. The receptors come from a man aged 25 to 40 in good health. Both conserved end residues are part of each CDR3. The D gene is left open where the match is weak. For some rows the clone size is stated as once, few or many, or as a class when expanded; others skip it.

v_call	clone_size	j_call	cdr3_length	d_call	cdr3_aa	cdr3_nt
TRBV7-2	-	TRBJ2-7	13	-	CASSRRVFDEQYF	TGTGCCAGCAGCCGCAGGGTATTCGACGAGCAGTACTTC
TRBV5-1	-	TRBJ1-1	13	TRBD1	CASSFYRGAEAFF	TGCGCCAGCAGCTTCTACAGGGGCGCTGAAGCTTTCTTT
TRBV6-1	-	TRBJ2-7	17	-	CASSDSLTGYRSYEQYF	TGTGCCAGCAGTGATAGTCTGACGGGGTATCGCTCCTACGAGCAGTACTTC
TRBV27	-	TRBJ2-7	14	-	CASSLFGDAYEQYF	TGTGCCAGCAGTCTTTTCGGGGACGCCTACGAGCAGTACTTC
TRBV6-6	-	TRBJ2-7	13	TRBD1	CASSYLQGNEQYF	TGTGCCAGCAGTTACCTACAGGGGAACGAGCAGTACTTC
TRBV14	-	TRBJ2-7	13	-	CASRQTGFYEQYF	TGTGCCAGCAGGCAAACAGGGTTCTACGAGCAGTACTTC
TRBV7-6	few	TRBJ2-1	16	-	CASGVGGAPSYNEQFF	TGTGCCAGCGGGGTTGGGGGAGCGCCCTCCTACAATGAGCAGTTCTTC
TRBV11-3	-	TRBJ2-6	15	-	CASSLRSSGANVLTF	TGTGCCAGCAGCCTGAGGAGCTCTGGGGCCAACGTCCTGACTTTC
TRBV11-3	few	TRBJ2-5	13	-	CASSFTSAETQYF	TGTGCCAGCAGCTTTACCAGCGCTGAGACCCAGTACTTC
TRBV10-2	-	TRBJ1-2	17	TRBD1	CASSPAGQGVLDYGYTF	TGCGCCAGCAGCCCCGCGGGACAGGGTGTATTGGACTATGGCTACACCTTC
TRBV9	-	TRBJ2-2	16	TRBD1	CASSVWGQGGSGELFF	TGTGCCAGCAGCGTATGGGGACAGGGAGGTTCCGGGGAGCTGTTTTTT
TRBV28	-	TRBJ2-5	13	-	CASSRTVQETQYF	TGTGCCAGCAGCCGGACAGTTCAAGAGACCCAGTACTTC
TRBV10-3	-	TRBJ2-7	13	-	CANAYDPSYEQYF	TGTGCCAACGCCTACGATCCTTCCTACGAGCAGTACTTC
TRBV30	-	TRBJ2-7	14	TRBD2	CAWIPSGSSYEQYF	TGTGCCTGGATACCTAGCGGGAGTTCCTACGAGCAGTACTTC
TRBV27	-	TRBJ2-1	14	TRBD1	CASSLRQGANEQFF	TGTGCCAGCAGTTTACGACAGGGGGCTAATGAGCAGTTCTTC
TRBV2	-	TRBJ1-1	14	-	CASFLGQSNTEAFF	TGTGCCAGTTTCCTCGGACAGTCGAACACTGAAGCTTTCTTT
TRBV2	-	TRBJ2-1	15	TRBD1	CASRAGQGNYNEQFF	TGTGCCAGCAGAGCCGGACAGGGGAACTACAATGAGCAGTTCTTC
TRBV7-9	-	TRBJ2-1	13	-	CASSSTGVDEQFF	TGTGCCAGCAGCTCAACTGGAGTCGATGAGCAGTTCTTC
TRBV9	-	TRBJ1-4	15	TRBD1	CASSSSGGTNEKLFF	TGTGCCAGCAGCTCCTCAGGGGGAACTAATGAAAAACTGTTTTTT
TRBV5-5	-	TRBJ2-7	13	-	CASSLSTTYEQYF	TGTGCCAGCAGCTTAAGTACCACCTACGAGCAGTACTTC
TRBV7-9	once	TRBJ2-1	16	-	CASILIRPVTYNEQFF	TGTGCCAGCATCCTAATTAGGCCCGTGACTTACAATGAGCAGTTCTTC
TRBV7-6	-	TRBJ2-3	18	-	CASSLRSAGPWGTDTQYF	TGTGCCAGCAGCTTGAGGTCAGCGGGTCCGTGGGGCACAGATACGCAGTATTTT
TRBV29-1	-	TRBJ2-7	13	-	CSVDGGSLYEQYF	TGCAGCGTTGATGGTGGGAGCCTCTACGAGCAGTACTTC
TRBV27	-	TRBJ2-1	14	-	CASRGGGGANEQFF	TGTGCCAGCAGGGGGGGCGGGGGAGCCAATGAGCAGTTCTTC
TRBV9	-	TRBJ2-1	13	-	CASSVARGYEQFF	TGTGCCAGCAGCGTAGCTCGGGGGTATGAGCAGTTCTTC
TRBV7-6	-	TRBJ2-7	14	-	CASSPGAGLIEQYF	TGTGCCAGCAGCCCGGGAGCGGGTTTAATCGAGCAGTACTTC
TRBV9	-	TRBJ2-2	17	TRBD2	CASSVPRTSGNTGELFF	TGTGCCAGCAGCGTACCCCGGACTAGCGGCAACACCGGGGAGCTGTTTTTT
TRBV5-1	-	TRBJ2-7	17	-	CASSSRPAARRVYEQYF	TGCGCCAGCAGCTCGAGACCCGCTGCGAGGAGGGTCTACGAGCAGTACTTC
TRBV2	-	TRBJ2-1	16	TRBD2	CASCINRAGGDNEQFF	TGTGCCAGCTGCATCAATCGAGCGGGAGGGGATAATGAGCAGTTCTTC
TRBV29-1	-	TRBJ2-3	15	TRBD2	CSVDATSGRYDTQYF	TGCAGCGTTGACGCGACTAGCGGGAGGTACGATACGCAGTATTTT
TRBV7-8	-	TRBJ2-7	12	-	CASSLEAYEQYF	TGTGCCAGCAGCTTAGAAGCCTACGAGCAGTACTTC
TRBV11-3	-	TRBJ2-2	16	-	CASSQRFPRDTGELFF	TGTGCCAGCAGCCAGAGATTCCCCAGGGACACCGGGGAGCTGTTTTTT
TRBV27	-	TRBJ1-4	14	-	CASTSGRFNEKLFF	TGTGCCAGCACCTCAGGGCGGTTCAATGAAAAACTGTTTTTT
TRBV7-2	-	TRBJ2-5	13	-	CASSLGTIETQYF	TGTGCCAGCAGCCTCGGGACGATCGAGACCCAGTACTTC
TRBV28	-	TRBJ2-7	15	TRBD2	CASSLGRGSSYEQYF	TGTGCCAGCAGTTTAGGTCGCGGGAGCTCCTACGAGCAGTACTTC
TRBV9	-	TRBJ1-3	13	-	CIDTLCSGNTIYF	TGTATCGACACCCTCTGCTCTGGAAACACCATATATTTT
TRBV19	-	TRBJ2-7	13	TRBD1	CATSPDRTYEQYF	TGTGCCACCAGCCCGGACAGGACCTACGAGCAGTACTTC
TRBV19	-	TRBJ2-7	13	-	CASSTRVLYEQYF	TGTGCCAGTAGTACCAGGGTGTTATACGAGCAGTACTTC
TRBV7-9	-	TRBJ2-7	14	-	CASSDRGPGVEQYF	TGTGCCAGCAGCGACCGGGGGCCCGGGGTCGAGCAGTACTTC
TRBV30	-	TRBJ2-7	13	-	CAWSGQASYEQYF	TGTGCCTGGAGTGGACAGGCTTCCTACGAGCAGTACTTC
TRBV5-1	-	TRBJ2-7	14	-	CASSISGNSYEQYF	TGCGCCAGCAGCATCTCAGGGAACTCCTACGAGCAGTACTTC
TRBV4-1	-	TRBJ2-4	13	-	CASSQGLMERSHF	TGCGCCAGCAGCCAAGGTCTGATGGAACGGTCGCACTTC
TRBV27	-	TRBJ2-7	15	-	CASSRRGAAPYEQYF	TGTGCCAGCAGCCGCCGGGGTGCGGCCCCTTACGAGCAGTACTTC
TRBV27	few	TRBJ1-3	15	TRBD1	CASSLSTGGGNTIYF	TGTGCCAGCAGTTTATCGACAGGGGGCGGAAACACCATATATTTT
TRBV7-2	once	TRBJ2-7	15	-	CASSLLSLGSYEQYF	TGTGCCAGCAGCTTACTGTCCCTAGGTAGCTACGAGCAGTACTTC
TRBV6-1	-	TRBJ2-1	11	-	CASTTYNEQFF	TGTGCCAGCACTACCTACAATGAGCAGTTCTTC
TRBV21-1	-	TRBJ1-5	15	-	CASSKGRGSNQPQHF	TGTGCCAGCAGCAAGGGTAGAGGAAGCAATCAGCCCCAGCATTTT
TRBV7-9	-	TRBJ2-7	14	TRBD2	CASSFGLAGYEQYF	TGTGCCAGCAGCTTCGGACTAGCGGGCTACGAGCAGTACTTC
TRBV4-2	-	TRBJ2-1	17	TRBD1	CASSQPYQGQGGNEQFF	TGTGCCAGCAGCCAACCCTACCAGGGACAGGGGGGGAATGAGCAGTTCTTC
TRBV7-6	-	TRBJ2-6	19	TRBD1	CASSLDRGRLASGANVLTF	TGTGCCAGCAGCTTAGACAGGGGCAGGTTAGCCTCTGGGGCCAACGTCCTGACTTTC
TRBV19	-	TRBJ2-2	13	-	CASSDGQTGELFF	TGTGCCAGTAGTGATGGGCAGACCGGGGAGCTGTTTTTT
TRBV11-2	once	TRBJ2-7	17	TRBD1	CASSLDFAGQGLVEQYF	TGTGCCAGCAGCTTAGACTTTGCAGGACAGGGTTTAGTTGAGCAGTACTTC
TRBV28	few	TRBJ2-7	15	TRBD1	CASSGDRAEPYEQYF	TGTGCCAGCAGTGGCGACAGGGCGGAACCCTACGAGCAGTACTTC
TRBV6-5	-	TRBJ1-5	13	-	CATSRSLNQPQHF	TGTGCCACGTCCCGGAGCCTCAATCAGCCCCAGCATTTT
TRBV2	-	TRBJ1-5	14	-	CASGEGYSNQPQHF	TGTGCCAGCGGGGAGGGGTATAGCAATCAGCCCCAGCATTTT